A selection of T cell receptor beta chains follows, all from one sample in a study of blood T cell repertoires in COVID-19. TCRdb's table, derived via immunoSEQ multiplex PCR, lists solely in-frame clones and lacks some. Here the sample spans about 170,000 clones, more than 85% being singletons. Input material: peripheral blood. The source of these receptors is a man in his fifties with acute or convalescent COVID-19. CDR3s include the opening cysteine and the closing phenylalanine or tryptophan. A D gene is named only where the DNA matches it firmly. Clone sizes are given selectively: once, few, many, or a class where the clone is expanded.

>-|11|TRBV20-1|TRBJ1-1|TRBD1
CSADDRVGAFF
TGCAGTGCTGACGACAGGGTGGGAGCTTTCTTT
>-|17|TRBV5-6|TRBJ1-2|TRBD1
CASSLTQGQGRYSPLTF
TGTGCCAGCAGCTTGACTCAGGGACAGGGGCGATATAGTCCGTTAACCTTC
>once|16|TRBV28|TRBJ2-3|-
CASSSPGRGNTDTQYF
TGTGCCAGCAGCTCGCCGGGACGGGGGAACACAGATACGCAGTATTTT
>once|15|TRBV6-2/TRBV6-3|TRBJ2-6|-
CASSRWSSGANVLTF
TGTGCCAGCAGTCGCTGGAGCTCTGGGGCCAACGTCCTGACTTTC
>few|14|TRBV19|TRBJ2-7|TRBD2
CASSIMGLASEQYF
TGTGCCAGTAGTATTATGGGACTAGCATCCGAGCAGTACTTC
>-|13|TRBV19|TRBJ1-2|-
CASSVTRNNGYTF
TGTGCCAGTAGTGTGACAAGAAACAATGGCTACACCTTC
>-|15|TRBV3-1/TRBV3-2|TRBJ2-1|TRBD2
CASSQELAGGNEQFF
TGTGCCAGCAGCCAAGAACTAGCGGGAGGTAATGAGCAGTTCTTC
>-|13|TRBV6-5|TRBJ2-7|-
CASSRGAVYEQYF
TGTGCCAGCAGTCGGGGGGCAGTTTACGAGCAGTACTTC
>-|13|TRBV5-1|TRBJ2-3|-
CASTATGTDTQYF
TGCGCCAGCACAGCGACAGGCACAGATACGCAGTATTTT
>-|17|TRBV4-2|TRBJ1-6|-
CASSQEPGNVWGSPLHF
TGTGCCAGCAGCCAAGAGCCCGGGAACGTGTGGGGTTCACCCCTCCACTTT
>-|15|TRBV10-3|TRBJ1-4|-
CAISEGPGVNEKLFF
TGTGCCATCAGTGAGGGGCCAGGGGTTAATGAAAAACTGTTTTTT
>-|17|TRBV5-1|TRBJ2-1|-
CASMRIGGSSSYNEQFF
TGCGCCAGCATGAGAATTGGGGGGTCTAGCTCCTACAATGAGCAGTTCTTC
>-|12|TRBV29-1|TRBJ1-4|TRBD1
CSSRTGDEKLFF
TGCAGCTCTCGGACAGGGGATGAAAAACTGTTTTTT
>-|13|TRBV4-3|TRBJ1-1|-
CASSQDGGTEAFF
TGCGCCAGCAGCCAAGACGGGGGAACTGAAGCTTTCTTT
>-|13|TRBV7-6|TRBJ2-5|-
CASSYTFLETQYF
TGTGCCAGCAGCTACACCTTTCTAGAGACCCAGTACTTC
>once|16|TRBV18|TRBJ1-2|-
CASSRLPTETNYGYTF
TGTGCCAGCTCACGGTTACCGACAGAGACTAACTATGGCTACACCTTC
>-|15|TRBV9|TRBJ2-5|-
CASSLRGNGIETQYF
TGTGCCAGCAGCCTACGCGGCAACGGGATAGAGACCCAGTACTTC
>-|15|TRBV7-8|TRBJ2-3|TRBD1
CASSPRDRGPYTQYF
TGTGCCAGCAGCCCACGGGACAGGGGGCCCTATACGCAGTATTTT
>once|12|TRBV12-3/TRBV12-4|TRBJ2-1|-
CASSLQIRGQFF
TGTGCCAGCAGTTTACAGATTAGGGGGCAGTTCTTC
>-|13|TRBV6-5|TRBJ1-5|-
CASSSRGSGPQHF
TGTGCCAGCAGTTCCCGAGGGAGTGGGCCCCAGCATTTT
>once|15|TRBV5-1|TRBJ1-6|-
CASSLVDSYNSPLHF
TGCGCCAGCAGCTTGGTTGACAGTTATAATTCACCCCTCCACTTT
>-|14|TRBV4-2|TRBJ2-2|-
CASSPDRTTGELFF
TGTGCCAGCAGCCCAGACAGAACCACCGGGGAGCTGTTTTTT
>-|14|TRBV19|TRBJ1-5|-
CASNRAQGDQPQHF
TGTGCCAGTAATCGGGCCCAAGGGGATCAGCCCCAGCATTTT
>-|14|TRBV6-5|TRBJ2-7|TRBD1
CASRTPGQAYEQYF
TGTGCCAGCAGGACGCCGGGACAGGCTTACGAGCAGTACTTC
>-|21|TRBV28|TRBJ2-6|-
CASSSSPGLAGASSGANVLTF
-
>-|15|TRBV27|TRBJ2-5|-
CASGNQPRVAETQYF
TGTGCCAGCGGCAACCAACCCCGTGTAGCGGAGACCCAGTACTTC
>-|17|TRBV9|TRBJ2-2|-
CASSAKGPAGNTGELFF
TGTGCCAGCAGCGCAAAGGGGCCAGCGGGGAACACCGGGGAGCTGTTTTTT
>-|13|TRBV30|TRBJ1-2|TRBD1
CAWSVKGAVGYTF
TGTGCCTGGAGTGTTAAGGGGGCGGTTGGCTACACCTTC
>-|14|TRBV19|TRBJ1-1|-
CASSTTFQGTEAFF
TGTGCCAGTAGTACCACGTTTCAGGGGACTGAAGCTTTCTTT
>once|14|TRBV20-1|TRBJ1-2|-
CSASEHRAELGYTF
TGCAGTGCTAGTGAACACAGGGCAGAACTTGGCTACACCTTC
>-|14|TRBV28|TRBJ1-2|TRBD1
CASSSPGQGNGYTF
TGTGCCAGCAGTTCGCCGGGACAGGGAAATGGCTACACCTTC
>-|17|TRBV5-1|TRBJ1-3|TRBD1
CASSKGDGQGIGNTIYF
TGCGCCAGCAGCAAAGGCGACGGACAGGGTATTGGAAACACCATATATTTT
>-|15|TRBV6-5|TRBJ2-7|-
CASSYYSGAYYEQYF
TGTGCCAGCAGTTACTATTCAGGGGCCTACTACGAGCAGTACTTC
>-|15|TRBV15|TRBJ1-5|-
CATSSSTAPNQPQHF
TGTGCCACCAGCAGTTCTACAGCCCCCAATCAGCCCCAGCATTTT
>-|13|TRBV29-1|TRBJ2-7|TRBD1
CSVSGTGVSEQYF
TGCAGCGTGTCCGGGACAGGGGTTTCCGAGCAGTACTTC
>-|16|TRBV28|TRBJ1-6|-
CASSLFMTGGNSPLHF
TGTGCCAGCAGTTTATTTATGACAGGTGGGAATTCACCCCTCCACTTT
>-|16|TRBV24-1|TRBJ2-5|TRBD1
CATSDRGQGAKETQYF
TGTGCCACCAGTGATCGGGGACAGGGGGCGAAAGAGACCCAGTACTTC
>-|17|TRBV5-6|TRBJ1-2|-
CASSLAVLASTNYGYTF
TGTGCCAGCAGCTTGGCCGTATTGGCCTCCACTAACTATGGCTACACCTTC
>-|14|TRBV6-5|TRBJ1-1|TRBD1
CASTRQGGDAEAFF
TGTGCCAGCACCCGACAGGGAGGAGACGCTGAAGCTTTCTTT